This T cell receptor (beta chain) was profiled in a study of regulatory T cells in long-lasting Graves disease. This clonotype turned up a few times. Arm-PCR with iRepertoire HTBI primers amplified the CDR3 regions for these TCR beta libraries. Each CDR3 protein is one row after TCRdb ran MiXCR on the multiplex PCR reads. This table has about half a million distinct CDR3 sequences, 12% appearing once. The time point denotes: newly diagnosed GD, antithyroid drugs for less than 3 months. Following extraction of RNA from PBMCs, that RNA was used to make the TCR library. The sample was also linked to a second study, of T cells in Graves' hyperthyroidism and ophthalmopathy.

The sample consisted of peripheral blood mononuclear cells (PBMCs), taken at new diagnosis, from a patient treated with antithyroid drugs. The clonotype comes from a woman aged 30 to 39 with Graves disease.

CDR3 in amino acids: CASSLVWGQGETQYF. As DNA, the CDR3 is TGTGCCAGCAGCTTGGTCTGGGGACAGGGTGAGACCCAGTACTTC. The rearrangement joins TRBV7-6 to TRBJ2-5, with 9 nucleotides matching TRBD1. The germline V gene encodes CDR1 SGHVS and CDR2 FNYEAQ. V shed 3 bases and J 5 bases; nucleotides not matched to a gene: 7. The CDR3 is made up of 15 amino acids.